The clone carrying this T cell receptor (beta chain) was detected a few times. The antigen remains undetermined. Via MiXCR, TCRdb re-called the 5' RACE reads, giving one row per CDR3 protein. The sample has hundreds of thousands of distinct CDR3 sequences; roughly 12% are singletons. These data belong to a study of T cells after yellow fever vaccination. Study-level points and caveats: It was a weaker secondary response, yet one that peaked faster, at day 5 versus 15.

The input for sequencing was PBMCs, taken on the day of the yellow fever booster vaccination. This sequence was found in a man in his thirties or forties who received the YFV17D yellow fever vaccine.

This chain's CDR3 is CASSHRGRETQYF. The CDR3 nucleotides read TGTGCCAGCAGCCACCGGGGGAGGGAGACCCAGTACTTC. This sequence joins TRBV14 and TRBJ2-5; TRBD2 might be the D (6 bases). This CDR3 spans 13 amino acids. The ends were cut back, 3 bases at V and 5 bases at J, with 10 bases in the middle. Germline assignment: CDR1 SGHDN and CDR2 FVKESK.